This TCR beta chain was observed in a study of T cell responses to AZD1222 COVID-19 vaccine (TCRdb year 2021). With respect to the entire study: A total of over 230 trial participants underwent TCR sequencing, of whom 207 received two doses of AZD1222 and about 26 received two doses of the MenACWY control vaccine. Trial participants were enrolled by age into subgroups of 18-55, 56-69 and 70-plus years, and 148, 28 and 57 TCR-sequenced participants, respectively, were included in these subgroups. The study at large found these results: No day 14 peak-response samples were available, so repertoires were characterized only after the peak T cell response. Participants were mostly white British, with more females than males. The authors suggested clonal diversity may have been underestimated. Only five or six AZD1222 recipients were SARS-CoV-2 seropositive at baseline, limiting conclusions about previously exposed vaccinees. In the small 56-69-year group, the increase in depth fell short of significance, most likely because of low power. CD4 TCRs associated with the vaccine covered the entire spike protein, and the dominant responses were in regions 160-218 and 743-854. Nearly half of unique spike-specific TCRs reportedly recognized epitopes outside regions mutated in the B.1.351 and B.1.1.7 variants. A significant rise in spike-specific TCR breadth and depth was observed after two AZD1222 doses relative to day 0 and relative to MenACWY recipients.

The CDR3 regions of human TCRbeta chains were analyzed by immunosequencing. The authors' analysis ran thus. TCRs in the repertoires were matched against a reference library of SARS-CoV-2-specific TCRs that had been generated with the MIRA antigen-specificity platform. Breadth was defined as the fraction of unique TCRs that were SARS-CoV-2-associated, and depth was defined as the fraction of total T cells that were SARS-CoV-2-associated. Using the MIRA data, each spike-specific TCR was mapped to the spike region that the TCR reacts to and placed in a CD4 or CD8 class. Log10-transformed breadth and depth values were compared by one-way ANOVA with Sidak's multiple comparisons tests. TCRdb retrieved this table from immuneACCESS and kept in-frame rearrangements only. Not all clones are present; in checked studies, unresolved V genes account for under half, and no reason is known for the remainder. Clone size and V and J calls were adopted from that table, with D and trimming inferred from the DNA. Here the sample has under 150,000 clones; roughly 92% occur a single time. The ten largest clonotypes hold around 1.5% of the sample.

Regarding this clone: It lacks a known antigen. Base qualities are not at hand, and no much larger clone is one base apart.

The time point label of this sample denotes: about 28 days (+/-7) after the second vaccine dose. Because spike-specific TCR depth and breadth did not differ between the two schedules, AZD1222 recipients who got a second dose at roughly 4 weeks were pooled with those who got a second dose at roughly 12 weeks. The vaccinee samples were drawn from two UK trials, COV001 and COV002, one of which was a single-blind randomized controlled phase 2/3 trial testing AZD1222 (ChAdOx1 nCoV-19) in healthy adults. Trial participant PBMC samples were collected at day 0 and day 28 after the second dose for TCRbeta chain sequencing. Taken from cysteine to phenylalanine, the CDR3 has 15 residues. The read is trimmed to its CDR3 DNA, 45 bases read in frame from base 1. The trim is 5 bases for V and 4 bases for J, with a gap of 15 bases between the germline ends. The CDR1 and CDR2 encoded by the germline V gene are KGHSH and LQKENI.

This sequence uses TRBV18 and TRBJ1-3; TRBD1 is possibly the D segment (6 matching bases). The material sequenced was peripheral blood, taken 28 days after the second AZD1222 dose. This TCR was recovered from an adult who received the AZD1222 COVID-19 vaccine. The nucleotide sequence reads as follows: TGTGCCAGCTCAGCTTCGGACAGCGGAGGAAACACCATATATTTT. It translates as CASSASDSGGNTIYF.